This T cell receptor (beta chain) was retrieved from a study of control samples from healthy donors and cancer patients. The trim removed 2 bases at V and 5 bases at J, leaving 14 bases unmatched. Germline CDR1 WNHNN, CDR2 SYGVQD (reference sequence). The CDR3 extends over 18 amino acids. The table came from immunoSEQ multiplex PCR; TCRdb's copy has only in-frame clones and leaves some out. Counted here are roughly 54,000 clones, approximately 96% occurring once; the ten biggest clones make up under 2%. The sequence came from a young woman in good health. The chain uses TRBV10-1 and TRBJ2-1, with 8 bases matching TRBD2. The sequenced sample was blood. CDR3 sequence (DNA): TGCGCCAGCAGTGAGGGCCTTAGAGCGGGAGATAAGCACAATGAGCAGTTCTTC. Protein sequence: CASSEGLRAGDKHNEQFF.